This T cell receptor (beta chain) emerged from a study of T cell responses to AZD1222 COVID-19 vaccine (TCRdb year 2021). Some background on the complete study: AZD1222 recipients with second doses at about 4 weeks or about 12 weeks were pooled, because spike-specific TCR depth and breadth did not differ between schedules. TCR sequencing was performed for 230 to 250 trial participants, of whom about 200 were given two doses of AZD1222 and around 26 were given two doses of MenACWY control vaccine. Trial participants were enrolled by age into 18-55, 56-69 and 70-plus year subgroups, with about 150, 27 and 61 TCR-sequenced participants respectively. What the study reported, not specific to this receptor: Conclusions about previously exposed vaccinees were limited because only six AZD1222 recipients were SARS-CoV-2 seropositive at baseline. Participants were mostly white British, with more females than males. The authors suggested clonal diversity may have been underestimated. Spike-specific TCR breadth and depth rose significantly after two AZD1222 doses compared with day 0 and with MenACWY recipients. Vaccine-associated CD4 TCRs spanned the whole spike protein, with dominant responses in regions 160-218 and 743-854. Nearly half of unique spike-specific TCRs reportedly recognized epitopes outside regions mutated in the B.1.351 and B.1.1.7 variants. In the small 56-69-year group, the increase in depth fell short of significance, most likely because of low power. Because no day 14 peak-response samples were available, the repertoires could be characterized only after the peak T cell response.

The CDR3 regions of human TCRbeta chains were subjected to immunosequencing. Per the source publication's procedure: Repertoire TCRs were matched against a reference library of SARS-CoV-2-specific TCRs generated with the MIRA antigen-specificity platform. Breadth was defined as the fraction of unique TCRs that were SARS-CoV-2-associated, and depth was defined as the fraction of total T cells that were SARS-CoV-2-associated. Each spike-specific TCR was assigned to its reactive spike region and to a CD4 or CD8 class using the MIRA data. Log10-transformed breadth and depth values were compared by one-way ANOVA with Sidak's multiple comparisons tests. TCRdb took over this immuneACCESS table, retaining in-frame rearrangements with V and J assigned. Such tables are incomplete; in checked studies, under half of the missing clones stem from an unresolved V gene, and the remainder is unexplained. V and J calls and clone size come straight from that table; D and trimming were deduced from the DNA. Within this sample are about 120,000 clones, with around 87% of them counted one time only. The ten largest clones capture 8% to 13% of the sample.

Read against the paper, the sample's time point label means: baseline before first vaccination. Samples from vaccinated people were obtained from the UK trials COV001 and COV002, which included a single-blind randomized controlled phase 2/3 trial of AZD1222 (ChAdOx1 nCoV-19) in healthy adults. For TCRbeta chain sequencing, PBMC samples were collected from trial participants at day 0 and at day 28 after the second dose. A remark on this clone: Its antigen has not been determined. Base-call qualities are not available, and no considerably larger clone is one nucleotide away.

This sequence originates from an adult in good health. Source: peripheral blood, taken on day 0 of AZD1222 vaccination.

Read as DNA, the sequence is TGTGCCGGGTTTGGACAGGAAAGTGGCTACACCTTC. It specifies CAGFGQESGYTF. This chain is built from TRBV28 and TRBJ1-2, with 7 bases in between that match TRBD1. CDR1 and CDR2, per the germline V gene, are MDHEN and SYDVKM. From cysteine to phenylalanine, the CDR3 is 12 amino acids long. The kept DNA is CDR3 alone, 36 bases in frame from the first base. V is pruned by 11 bases and J by 7 bases, leaving 10 bases of the junction without a gene match.